This T cell receptor beta chain was sequenced during a study of blood T cell repertoires in COVID-19. Study-wide context: From T cells, B-cell-depleted T cells, or PBMCs came the material, which was cDNA or gDNA.

The trim removed 8 bases at V and 5 bases at J, leaving 11 bases unmatched. This CDR3 is built from 15 residues. The germline V gene has CDR1 SNHLY and CDR2 FYNNEI. Study processing details: Reference gene primers were amplified, and this amplification served to estimate nucleated cell counts. The assay was immunoSEQ multiplex PCR, and TCRdb's table has in-frame clones only and misses some. The V and J calls and clone size come from that table; D and trimming were worked out from the DNA. This sample yields 300,000 to 350,000 clones, of which roughly 87% are seen a single time; approximately 0.99% belongs to the top ten. Individuals drawn from about 26 US areas were roughly 18 to 95 years old. Cohort 3 donors counted as recovered after two negative PCRs, clearance, or resolved symptoms.

Sequenced material: PBMCs or T cells enriched from blood (not recorded which). This TCR came from a woman in her twenties or thirties who had recovered from COVID-19. The J gene is TRBJ1-5, the V gene TRBV2, with 8 positions matching TRBD1. The CDR3 DNA sequence: TGTGCCAGCGGAAGAGGGACAGGTAGTTATCAGCCCCAGCATTTT. Translation gives CASGRGTGSYQPQHF.